This T cell receptor (beta chain) was recovered during a study of blood T cell repertoires in COVID-19. As for this clone: The sample carries other DNA sequences with the same CDR3.

V was shortened by 5 bases and J by 1 base, with 12 bases between the two germline ends. This CDR3 has 15 amino acids. The V gene's germline CDR1 is SGHTA and CDR2 FQGNSA. TCRdb's table, derived via immunoSEQ multiplex PCR, lists solely in-frame clones and lacks some. The repertoire holds approximately 150,000 clones, 85% to 90% seen once, with 37% in the top ten. The specimen was peripheral blood. This TCR was recovered from a middle-aged man who had recovered from COVID-19. The chain joins TRBV7-2 to TRBJ1-5; D might be TRBD1 (6 bases). The DNA of the CDR3 is TGTGCCAGCAGCCCAACAGGGATCAGCAATCAGCCCCAGCATTTT. Translated, it gives CASSPTGISNQPQHF.